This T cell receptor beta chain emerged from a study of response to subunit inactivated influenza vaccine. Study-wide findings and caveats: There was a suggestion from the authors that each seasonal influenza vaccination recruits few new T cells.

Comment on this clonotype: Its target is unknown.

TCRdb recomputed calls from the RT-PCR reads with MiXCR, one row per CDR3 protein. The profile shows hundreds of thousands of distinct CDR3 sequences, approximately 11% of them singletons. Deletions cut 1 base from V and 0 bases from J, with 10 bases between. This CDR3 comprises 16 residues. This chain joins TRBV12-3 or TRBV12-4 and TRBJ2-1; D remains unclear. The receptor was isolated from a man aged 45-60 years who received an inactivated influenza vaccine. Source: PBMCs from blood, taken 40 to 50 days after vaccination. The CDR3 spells CASSLVGRSSYNEQFF. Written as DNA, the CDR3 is TGTGCCAGCAGTTTAGTGGGCAGAAGCTCCTACAATGAGCAGTTCTTC.